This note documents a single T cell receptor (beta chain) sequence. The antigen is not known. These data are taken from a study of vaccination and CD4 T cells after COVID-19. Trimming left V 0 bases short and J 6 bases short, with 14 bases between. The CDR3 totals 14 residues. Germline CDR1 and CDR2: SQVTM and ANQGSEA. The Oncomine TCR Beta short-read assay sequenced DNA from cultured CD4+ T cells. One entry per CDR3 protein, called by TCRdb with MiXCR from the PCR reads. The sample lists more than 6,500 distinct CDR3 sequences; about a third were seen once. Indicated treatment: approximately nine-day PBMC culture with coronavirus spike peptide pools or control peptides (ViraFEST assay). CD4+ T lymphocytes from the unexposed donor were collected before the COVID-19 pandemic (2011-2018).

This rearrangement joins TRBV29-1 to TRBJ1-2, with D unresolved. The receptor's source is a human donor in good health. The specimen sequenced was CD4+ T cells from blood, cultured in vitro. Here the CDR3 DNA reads TGCAGCGTTGAAGATTCCGCGGGGTTCGATGGCTACACCTTC. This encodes CSVEDSAGFDGYTF.